The 26 T cell receptor beta chains given below trace back to one sample, sequenced in a study of blood T cells in healthy people across ages. Alongside a J-beta primer mix, a sample-barcoded 5' primer served in a second PCR lasting about 7 to 12 cycles. MiXCR was run by TCRdb on the 5' RACE reads, yielding one entry per CDR3 protein. The sample carries hundreds of thousands of distinct CDR3 sequences, around 45% recorded once. Sequenced sample: blood. The source of these receptors is a man aged 60 to 75 in good health.

The chain joins TRBV6-5 to TRBJ2-4; no definite D call. The end of the DNA is better explained by TRBJ2-7, so the J call may be wrong. The CDR3 is made up of 13 amino acids. CDR1 is MNHEY, CDR2 SVGAGI, per germline. This CDR3 reads CASSYSGGAEQYF. CDR3 sequence (DNA): TGTGCCAGCAGTTACTCGGGCGGAGCCGAGCAGTACTTC.

V usage is TRBV7-2 and J usage is TRBJ1-2; D is ambiguous. The CDR3 sequence is 14 residues long. Trimming removed 5 bases from V and 0 bases from J, with 10 bases in between. Per the germline V gene, CDR1 is SGHTA and CDR2 is FQGNSA. The CDR3 nucleotides read TGTGCCAGCAGCGGACGGGTCACTAACTATGGCTACACCTTC. Its translation is CASSGRVTNYGYTF. Full variable domain (missing parts from reference TRBV7-2 and TRBJ1-2): GAGVSQSPSNKVTEKGKDVELRCDPISGHTALYWYRQSLGQGLEFLIYFQGNSAPDKSGLPSDRFSAERTGGSVSTLTIQRTQQEDSAVYLCASSGRVTNYGYTFGSGTRLTVV.

On this clonotype itself: A much larger clone lies a single base off, so this may be a read error. The chain employs TRBV7-2 and TRBJ2-7; D ambiguous. The DNA matches TRBJ2-5 better at its end, which makes the J call doubtful. Per the germline V gene, CDR1 is SGHTA and CDR2 is FQGNSA. The CDR3 runs 13 residues. The CDR3 bases are TGTGCCAGCAGCTTAAGAGTTCAAGGGACCCAGTACTTC. It encodes CASSLRVQGTQYF.

This clonotype was seen a few times. CDR3 region: CASSLARTNYGYTF. In DNA form, the CDR3 reads TGTGCCAGCAGCTTAGCGAGGACTAACTATGGCTACACCTTC. V gene TRBV11-2 combines with J gene TRBJ1-2, with no clear D. Germline-derived CDR1 and CDR2 are SGHAT and FQNNGV. CDR3 length equals 14 residues. The ends were cut back, 1 base at V and 0 bases at J, with 6 bases in the middle.

The chain is built from TRBV12-3 or TRBV12-4 and TRBJ2-3, with TRBD1 matching over 9 bases. The V gene end was trimmed by 8 bases and the J gene end by 3 bases; junction bases not matched to a gene: 12. This CDR3 spans 16 amino acids. The CDR3 sequence is CASGETGGLWTDTQYF. The CDR3 nucleotides read TGTGCCAGCGGAGAAACAGGGGGCCTTTGGACAGATACGCAGTATTTT.

The gene calls are TRBV4-3 and TRBJ2-7, with a possible D match to TRBD1 (6 bases). Germline V gene lookup returns CDR1 LGHNA and CDR2 YSLEER. The CDR3 spans 18 residues. Trimming left V 0 bases short and J 0 bases short, with 18 bases between. CDR3 coding DNA: TGCGCCAGCAGCCAAGAAATCCCCGGACAGAGCTTCTCCTACGAGCAGTACTTC. Its translation is CASSQEIPGQSFSYEQYF.

The chain joins TRBV14 to TRBJ2-6; D is perhaps TRBD1 or TRBD2 (7 bases each). Germline V gene sequence: CDR1 SGHDN, CDR2 FVKESK. The CDR3 has 16 amino acids. V was cut by 6 bases and J by 2 bases, with 14 bases left in between. The CDR3 loop is CASRPQGGPGANVLTF. The CDR3 DNA reads TGTGCCAGCAGGCCCCAGGGGGGGCCTGGGGCCAACGTCCTGACTTTC.

V usage is TRBV7-6 and J usage is TRBJ1-4; possibly TRBD1 for D (5 bases). Germline V gene data show CDR1 as SGHVS and CDR2 as FNYEAQ. Trimming removed 1 base from V and 4 bases from J, with 19 bases in between. The CDR3 length is 18 residues. CDR3 nucleotide sequence: TGTGCCAGCAGCTTAGGGAACAGGCCAGAAGATGATAATGAAAAACTGTTTTTT. Encoded protein: CASSLGNRPEDDNEKLFF.

V is TRBV9 and J is TRBJ2-1; no clear D. Trimming removed 3 bases at V and 6 bases at J, with 13 bases between. This CDR3 is 14 amino acids long. Germline V gene lookup returns CDR1 SGDLS and CDR2 YYNGEE. The chain's CDR3 is CASSGAARSNEQFF. The CDR3 coding sequence is TGTGCCAGCAGCGGGGCGGCGAGGAGCAATGAGCAGTTCTTC.

The genes are TRBV28 and TRBJ2-3; TRBD1 agrees at 8 bases. Germline trimming cut 6 bases from V and 1 base from J; bases unmatched to any gene: 6. Germline CDR1 and CDR2: MDHEN and SYDVKM. This CDR3 has 15 residues. Here the CDR3 reads CASRLGQVGTDTQYF. For the CDR3, the DNA is TGTGCCAGCAGACTGGGACAGGTGGGCACAGATACGCAGTATTTT.

The rearrangement links TRBV7-9 to TRBJ2-4, with 8 bases aligning to TRBD1. CDR3 length: 14 amino acids. CDR1 is SEHNR, CDR2 FQNEAQ, per germline (reference sequence). Germline trimming cut 5 bases from V and 13 bases from J; bases unmatched to any gene: 13. The CDR3 nucleotides read TGTGCCAGCAGCCGCCGGGACAGGAACTACGAACAGTACTTC. Amino acid sequence: CASSRRDRNYEQYF.

Written as DNA, the CDR3 is TGTGCCATCGGTACCGGGACTAGCGCGGCCAAAAACATTCAGTACTTC. Protein: CAIGTGTSAAKNIQYF. The chain links TRBV10-3 to TRBJ2-4; 10 bases are a match to TRBD2. V trimming: 8 bases; J trimming: 1 base; junction bases outside the gene matches: 8. Germline V CDR1 and CDR2: ENHRY, SYGVKD. This CDR3 has 16 residues.

A single count supports this clonotype. V and J are TRBV4-3 and TRBJ1-2, with 7 bases that match TRBD1. J lost 1 base, V lost 0 bases, and 11 bases had no gene match. The CDR3 contains 18 residues. CDR1 and CDR2 (germline): LGHNA, YSLEER. CDR3 bases: TGCGCCAGCAGCCAAGATGTACCAGGGGGAAGCCTTAACTATGGCTACACCTTC. It codes for CASSQDVPGGSLNYGYTF.

The J gene is TRBJ2-7, the V gene TRBV7-9, with D hard to call. TRBJ2-5 explains the end of the DNA better; the J call may be wrong. The CDR3 consists of 14 residues. Germline V CDR1 and CDR2: SEHNR, FQNEAQ (reference sequence). CDR3 sequence (DNA): TGTGCCAGCAGCTTAGCGGACCGTCAAGAGACCCAGTACTTC. Amino acid sequence: CASSLADRQETQYF.

This clonotype was detected once. The gene calls are TRBV20-1 and TRBJ2-2; D unclear. CDR3 length: 11 residues. V lost 1 base and J 7 bases, leaving 4 bases between the germline ends. In germline, CDR1 is DFQATT, CDR2 SNEGSKA (reference sequence). The CDR3 nucleotides read TGCAGTGCTAGAGCGGGCGGGGAGCTGTTTTTT. Translated, it gives CSARAGGELFF.

This clonotype was counted only a few times. The chain uses TRBV28 and TRBJ2-1; no clear D gene. The CDR3 is made up of 12 amino acids. Trimming removed 3 bases from V and 12 bases from J, with 12 bases in between. The V gene's germline CDR1 is MDHEN and CDR2 SYDVKM. This chain's CDR3 is CASSFAGRWQFF. The CDR3 coding sequence is TGTGCCAGCAGTTTTGCCGGGCGATGGCAGTTCTTC.

The chain links TRBV4-3 to TRBJ2-5, with no clear D. The better agreement between TRBJ2-7 and the DNA end casts doubt on the J call. The CDR3 loop spans 14 amino acids. Looked up from germline, CDR1 is LGHNA and CDR2 is YSLEER. The CDR3 protein is CASSQDVGLYEQYF. The CDR3 DNA reads as TGCGCCAGCAGCCAAGATGTAGGTCTCTACGAGCAGTACTTC.

This clonotype appeared a single time. The V call is TRBV18, the J call TRBJ2-3; D may be TRBD2 (6 bases). The germline V gene has CDR1 KGHSH and CDR2 LQKENI. V shed 2 bases and J shed 1 base, with 19 bases lying between them. CDR3 length: 18 residues. CDR3 bases: TGTGCCAGCTCACCAGGCCCGAGCGGGCTTCCCGGCACAGATACGCAGTATTTT. Translated, it gives CASSPGPSGLPGTDTQYF.

There are a few counts of this clonotype. The chain employs TRBV7-3 and TRBJ1-1; D gene uncertain. Germline assignment: CDR1 SGHTA and CDR2 FQGTGA. This CDR3 comprises 15 residues. V lost 0 bases and J lost 2, with 10 bases in between. DNA for the CDR3: TGTGCCAGCAGCTTAACTGGGCAGCCTAACACTGAAGCTTTCTTT. Amino acids: CASSLTGQPNTEAFF.

The CDR3 here is CAISARQGNVGLAKNIQYF. The CDR3 DNA reads TGTGCCATCAGTGCACGGCAGGGGAACGTTGGGCTAGCCAAAAACATTCAGTACTTC. This chain uses TRBV10-3 with TRBJ2-4, with D possibly matching TRBD1 (6 bases). The CDR3 sequence is 19 residues long. The germline V gene has CDR1 ENHRY and CDR2 SYGVKD. Trimming removed 4 bases from V and 0 bases from J, with 22 bases in between.

The rearrangement links TRBV7-6 to TRBJ2-5, with D perhaps matching TRBD2 (5 bases). Trimming stripped 7 bases from V and 5 bases from J, with 20 bases between. Germline V gene data show CDR1 as SGHVS and CDR2 as FNYEAQ. The CDR3 contains 15 residues. The CDR3 spells CASTKARGSGETQYF. The DNA of the CDR3 is TGTGCCAGCACCAAAGCGCGAGGGTCGGGGGAGACCCAGTACTTC.

V is TRBV10-2 and J is TRBJ2-1, with D uncertain. The CDR3 contains 12 residues. Germline loops: CDR1 WSHSY, CDR2 SAAADI. The ends were cut back, 5 bases at V and 8 bases at J, with 10 bases in the middle. This CDR3 reads CASSPSFDEQFF. The CDR3 bases are TGCGCCAGCAGTCCGAGTTTCGATGAGCAGTTCTTC.

Many counts were recorded for this clonotype. J is TRBJ2-7 and V is TRBV29-1; 10 bases fit TRBD1. CDR3 length equals 13 residues. V shed 6 bases and J 3 bases; nucleotides not matched to a gene: 5. Germline V gives CDR1 SQVTM, CDR2 ANQGSEA. The CDR3 loop reads CSVQTGGFYEQYF. The CDR3 nucleotides are TGCAGCGTACAGACAGGGGGCTTCTACGAGCAGTACTTC.

Concerning this clonotype: This may be a read error: a much more frequent sequence differs by one nucleotide. This chain connects TRBV7-2 to TRBJ1-4; D remains unclear. The germline V and J ends were trimmed by 2 bases and 6 bases, with 4 bases remaining between them. The CDR3 extends over 12 amino acids. Germline CDR1 is SGHTA and CDR2 is FQGNSA. The CDR3 loop reads CTSSLSDEKLFF. CDR3 in DNA: TGTACCAGCAGCTTAAGTGATGAAAAACTGTTTTTT.

The chain joins TRBV7-9 to TRBJ1-1; possible D gene TRBD1, 5 bases. CDR3 length: 15 residues. V was shortened by 5 bases and J by 6 bases, with 19 bases between the two germline ends. CDR1 SEHNR and CDR2 FQNEAQ come from the germline V gene (reference sequence). The CDR3 loop is CASSPRGDGLAEAFF. The CDR3 nucleotides read TGTGCCAGCAGCCCACGCGGGGACGGGCTGGCTGAAGCTTTCTTT. Together with reference TRBV7-9 and TRBJ1-1, the CDR3 gives the full variable domain: DTGVSQNPRHKITKRGQNVTFRCDPISEHNRLYWYRQTLGQGPEFLTYFQNEAQLEKSRLLSDRFSAERPKGSFSTLEIQRTEQGDSAMYLCASSPRGDGLAEAFFGQGTRLTVV.

The chain couples TRBV4-1 to TRBJ2-7, with 7 bases that match TRBD1. CDR1 is MGHRA, CDR2 YSYEKL, per germline. The CDR3 extends over 15 amino acids. V was pared by 0 bases and J by 3 bases, with 5 bases of the junction left unmatched. CDR3 in DNA: TGCGCCAGCAGCCAAGAGCCAAGGGACAGCTACGAGCAGTACTTC. It encodes CASSQEPRDSYEQYF.